This T cell receptor beta chain appears in the sequencing data of a study of T cells in Graves' hyperthyroidism and ophthalmopathy. The sample holds a few counts of this clonotype. Used for diagnoses were clinical symptoms, serum thyroxine and TRAb, thyroid ultrasound and orbital computed tomography. The CDR3 runs 15 residues. V gave up 7 bases and J gave up 6 bases; unmatched junction bases: 6. CDR1 is SNHLY, CDR2 FYNNEI, per germline. The TCR beta CDR3 regions underwent amplification using RNA transcripts as the source. The study used the HTBI primer set for a first-round RT-PCR of the TCR CDR3. TCRdb passed the multiplex PCR reads through MiXCR, listing each CDR3 protein once. The sample carries a few hundred thousand distinct CDR3 sequences, roughly 15% recorded once.

The clonotype originates from a woman between 40 and 55 years old with Graves' hyperthyroidism. This chain joins TRBV2 and TRBJ2-2; TRBD2 aligns across 12 bases. Sequenced: blood. The CDR3 loop is CASKPTSGRPGELFF. CDR3 in DNA: TGTGCCAGCAAACCGACTAGCGGGAGACCCGGGGAGCTGTTTTTT.